This T cell receptor beta chain comes out of a study of blood T cell repertoires in COVID-19. Background on the study: Acute and convalescent COVID-19 samples came from the United States, Italy and Spain.

The CDR3 runs 19 residues. Losses at the gene ends were 3 bases for V and 6 bases for J; bases not matched to a gene: 17. Germline V lookup: CDR1 ENHRY, CDR2 SYGVKD. Here immunoSEQ multiplex PCR was the method, and the copy in TCRdb shows in-frame clones only, minus some. The sample yields about 81,000 clones, roughly nine tenths seen once. Sequenced input: peripheral blood. This receptor was taken from a woman between 45 and 60 years old in a cohort sampled during active COVID-19. The chain is built from TRBV10-3 and TRBJ2-3, with 11 bases lining up with TRBD1. CDR3 amino acids: CAISDKIGQGANYLDTQYF. CDR3 DNA sequence: TGTGCCATCAGTGACAAGATAGGACAGGGGGCCAACTATCTGGATACGCAGTATTTT.